This T cell receptor beta chain was documented in a study of T cell responses to AZD1222 COVID-19 vaccine. Whole-study findings and limits: Spike-specific TCR depth and breadth grew after two AZD1222 doses. Only five or six AZD1222 recipients were seropositive at baseline. There were mostly white British donors and more females than males, and clonal diversity was possibly underestimated.

As concerns this clone: Its antigen remains unknown.

Pooling was applied to second doses at about 4 or about 12 weeks. Libraries were prepared by immunoSEQ multiplex PCR; TCRdb keeps only in-frame clonotypes and omits some of them. The sample lists around 120,000 clones, roughly 91% occurring once. Germline loops: CDR1 SGHRS, CDR2 YFSETQ. CDR3 length equals 15 residues. V lost 4 bases and J lost 5, with 18 bases in between. V and J are TRBV5-1 and TRBJ1-2; D perhaps matches TRBD1 (5 bases). The source was peripheral blood, collected 28 days after the second AZD1222 dose. This receptor was obtained from an adult who received the AZD1222 COVID-19 vaccine. The CDR3 loop reads CASSPGTALGYGYTF. In DNA, the CDR3 is TGCGCCAGCAGCCCCGGGACGGCGTTAGGGTATGGCTACACCTTC.